These T cell receptor beta chains were read from a single sample in a study of blood T cells in healthy people across ages. TCRdb ran MiXCR on the 5' RACE reads and lists one entry per CDR3 protein. The table has some 700,000 distinct CDR3 sequences, about 20% seen once. Sequencing was performed on blood. These receptor sequences come from a man aged 70-80 years in good health. The CDR3 runs from the conserved cysteine through the conserved F or W. Fields, in order: V gene, D gene, J gene, clone size, CDR3 protein, CDR3 DNA. The D gene is left open where the match is weak. Clone sizes are given selectively: once, few, many, or a class where the clone is expanded.

TRBV12-3/TRBV12-4,-,TRBJ2-1,-,CASSRGWVSYNEQFF,TGTGCCAGCAGCCGGGGTTGGGTTTCCTACAATGAGCAGTTCTTC
TRBV20-1,TRBD2,TRBJ2-1,-,CSAESGGADSYNEQFF,TGCAGTGCAGAAAGCGGGGGGGCCGATTCCTACAATGAGCAGTTCTTC
TRBV28,-,TRBJ2-5,-,CASSSNRAQETQYF,TGTGCCAGCAGTTCAAACAGGGCACAAGAGACCCAGTACTTC
TRBV20-1,TRBD1,TRBJ1-1,-,CSARGIRTGTIGSTEAFF,TGCAGTGCTAGGGGCATACGGACAGGGACGATCGGGAGCACTGAAGCTTTCTTT
TRBV20-1,TRBD2,TRBJ2-1,few,CSARPTSGRAYGNNEQFF,TGCAGTGCTAGACCAACTAGCGGGAGGGCCTATGGAAATAATGAGCAGTTCTTC
TRBV3-1,-,TRBJ2-1,-,CASSHLDSYNEQFF,TGTGCCAGCAGCCATCTCGACTCCTACAATGAGCAGTTCTTC
TRBV12-3/TRBV12-4,TRBD1,TRBJ2-2,-,CASSLGTGQTGELFF,TGTGCCAGCAGTCTCGGGACAGGCCAGACCGGGGAGCTGTTTTTT
TRBV7-2,TRBD2,TRBJ2-3,-,CASSPRGLAGKDTQYF,TGTGCCAGCAGCCCGAGGGGACTAGCGGGGAAAGATACGCAGTATTTT
TRBV20-1,-,TRBJ2-3,-,CSAIPPSQNTDTQYF,TGCAGTGCTATACCGCCAAGCCAAAACACAGATACGCAGTATTTT
TRBV30,-,TRBJ1-2,-,CAWSSGTGYTF,TGTGCCTGGAGTTCGGGGACTGGCTACACCTTC
TRBV5-5,-,TRBJ1-1,few,CASSFEQTNTEAFF,TGTGCCAGCAGCTTTGAACAGACGAACACTGAAGCTTTCTTT
TRBV9,-,TRBJ1-1,few,CASTASGARTEAFF,TGTGCCAGCACCGCCTCGGGGGCTCGGACTGAAGCTTTCTTT
TRBV5-1,-,TRBJ1-1,few,CATKRGGQNTEAFF,TGCGCCACCAAAAGGGGGGGACAGAACACTGAAGCTTTCTTT
TRBV7-3,TRBD2,TRBJ2-3,-,CASSLNGGRADTQYF,TGTGCCAGCAGCTTAAATGGCGGGAGGGCAGATACGCAGTATTTT
TRBV11-1,TRBD1,TRBJ2-3,few,CASSGGIPGGADTQYF,TGTGCCAGCAGCGGAGGAATTCCAGGGGGCGCAGATACGCAGTATTTT
TRBV6-2/TRBV6-3,-,TRBJ2-6,few,CASSSQVRSSGANVLTF,TGTGCCAGCAGTAGCCAGGTCCGGAGCTCTGGGGCCAACGTCCTGACTTTC
TRBV12-3/TRBV12-4,-,TRBJ1-6,-,CASRIGLSSYNSPLHF,TGTGCCAGCAGAATCGGACTGAGCTCCTATAATTCACCCCTCCACTTT
TRBV6-6,TRBD1,TRBJ2-1,few,CASSPRTGAGNEQFF,TGTGCCAGCAGTCCACGGACAGGGGCGGGGAATGAGCAGTTCTTC
TRBV28,-,TRBJ1-4,few,CASSLSALGDEKLFF,TGTGCCAGCAGTTTATCGGCCCTGGGGGATGAAAAACTGTTTTTT
TRBV7-3,-,TRBJ2-1,few,CASSLESGDNEQFF,TGTGCCAGCAGCTTAGAATCAGGGGACAATGAGCAGTTCTTC
TRBV6-6,TRBD2,TRBJ2-3,-,CASSRTSVSADTQYF,TGTGCCAGCAGCCGGACTAGCGTATCGGCAGATACGCAGTACTTT
TRBV19,-,TRBJ2-3,-,CASSLGAVADTQYF,TGTGCCAGTAGCCTTGGTGCGGTGGCAGATACGCAGTATTTT
TRBV5-1,-,TRBJ1-1,-,CASSLAGRVGSEAFF,TGCGCCAGCAGCTTGGCCGGAAGGGTGGGAAGCGAAGCTTTCTTT
TRBV10-3,-,TRBJ2-1,-,CAISESSGNNEQFF,TGTGCCATCAGTGAGTCATCGGGGAACAATGAGCAGTTCTTC
TRBV27,TRBD1,TRBJ2-1,few,CASSLRTGEEYEQFF,TGTGCCAGCAGTCTCAGGACAGGGGAGGAGTATGAGCAGTTCTTC
TRBV20-1,TRBD2,TRBJ2-1,few,CSAIHLSSGIFEQFF,TGCAGTGCTATTCACCTCTCTAGCGGGATTTTTGAGCAGTTCTTC
TRBV5-6,-,TRBJ2-2,-,CASSPDRLDTGELFF,TGTGCCAGCAGCCCCGACAGACTCGACACCGGGGAGCTGTTTTTT
TRBV6-2/TRBV6-3,-,TRBJ2-5,once,CASSGASKTQYF,TGTGCCAGCAGCGGGGCTAGCAAGACCCAGTACTTC
TRBV5-1,-,TRBJ2-3,many,CASSLVGDTQYF,TGTGCCAGCAGCTTAGTTGGGGATACGCAGTATTTT
TRBV11-2,-,TRBJ1-2,few,CASSLTTGIIASVF,TGTGCCAGCAGCCTAACAACAGGGATTATTGCCTCCGTTTTC
TRBV4-2,TRBD2,TRBJ2-3,-,CASSQEGRLAGTSTDTQYF,TGTGCCAGCAGCCAAGAGGGGAGACTAGCGGGGACCAGCACAGATACGCAGTATTTT
TRBV24-1,-,TRBJ2-6,few,CATSEEGSGANVLTF,TGTGCCACCAGTGAGGAGGGGTCTGGGGCCAACGTCCTGACTTTC
TRBV28,-,TRBJ1-2,once,CASSGTNWGYTF,TGTGCCAGCAGTGGGACCAATTGGGGCTACACCTTC
TRBV9,-,TRBJ2-1,-,CASSARASLNNEQFF,TGTGCCAGCAGCGCCAGGGCCTCGTTAAACAATGAGCAGTTCTTC
TRBV20-1,TRBD1,TRBJ1-4,-,CSARDSGGREKLFF,TGCAGTGCTAGAGATTCAGGGGGCAGAGAAAAACTGTTTTTT
TRBV20-1,-,TRBJ2-3,-,CSAVDAWGFSDTQYF,TGCAGTGCCGTGGATGCTTGGGGATTCTCAGATACGCAGTATTTT
TRBV13,-,TRBJ2-1,few,CASRLFSYNEQFF,TGTGCCAGCAGGCTTTTCTCCTACAATGAGCAGTTCTTC
TRBV20-1,-,TRBJ1-2,once,CSARVDSTNHGYTF,TGCAGTGCTAGAGTCGACAGTACTAACCATGGCTACACCTTC
TRBV20-1,TRBD2,TRBJ2-7,-,CSAPLAGGSEQYF,TGCAGTGCCCCACTAGCGGGAGGCTCAGAACAGTACTTC
TRBV27,-,TRBJ1-2,-,CANSAQGTWGGYTF,TGTGCCAACAGCGCCCAGGGGACCTGGGGTGGCTACACCTTC
TRBV6-6,-,TRBJ1-1,-,CASRPRQGGRNTEAFF,TGTGCCAGCAGACCCAGGCAGGGAGGAAGGAACACTGAAGCTTTCTTT
TRBV9,TRBD1,TRBJ1-6,few,CASSVDGTGVNSPLHF,TGTGCCAGCAGCGTAGATGGGACAGGGGTGAATTCACCCCTCCACTTT
TRBV18,TRBD1,TRBJ1-4,few,CASSPTDRVGTNEKLFF,TGTGCCAGCTCACCGACGGACAGGGTCGGGACTAATGAAAAACTGTTTTTT
TRBV20-1,TRBD2,TRBJ2-1,-,CSAHSSGGAGYNEQFF,TGCAGTGCTCACTCCAGCGGGGGGGCCGGCTACAATGAGCAGTTCTTC
TRBV7-2,TRBD2,TRBJ2-5,few,CASSLSGGLDETQYF,TGTGCCAGCAGCTTATCGGGGGGGCTCGATGAGACCCAGTACTTC
TRBV20-1,-,TRBJ2-7,-,CSARDLAGTHSYEQYF,TGCAGTGCTAGAGATCTGGCCGGGACCCACTCCTACGAGCAGTACTTC
TRBV20-1,TRBD2,TRBJ2-2,few,CSATGTSGANTGELFF,TGCAGTGCTACCGGGACTAGCGGGGCGAACACCGGGGAGCTGTTTTTT
TRBV18,-,TRBJ2-7,-,CASSPHPGSYEQCF,TGTGCCAGCTCACCGCACCCAGGGTCCTACGAGCAGTGCTTC
TRBV29-1,-,TRBJ2-2,few,CSVGRVGGELFF,TGCAGCGTTGGGAGAGTGGGCGGGGAGCTGTTTTTT
TRBV4-1,-,TRBJ2-5,-,CASSQANARVTRAKETQYF,TGCGCCAGCAGCCAAGCAAATGCGAGGGTAACGAGGGCAAAAGAGACCCAGTACTTC
TRBV5-1,-,TRBJ2-5,-,CARLRGGEYQETQYF,TGCGCCAGACTTCGGGGCGGGGAGTACCAAGAGACCCAGTACTTC
TRBV7-8,TRBD2,TRBJ2-2,few,CASSYLAGATGELFF,TGTGCCAGCAGCTACCTAGCGGGAGCGACCGGGGAGCTGTTTTTT
TRBV20-1,-,TRBJ1-2,-,CSARAAPIQGPGGYTF,TGCAGTGCTAGAGCCGCCCCCATACAGGGCCCCGGTGGCTACACCTTC
TRBV7-2,-,TRBJ1-2,few,CASSTGRRANYGYTF,TGTGCCAGCAGCACCGGACGGCGAGCTAACTATGGCTACACCTTC
TRBV29-1,-,TRBJ1-4,few,CSAGQPPVGKLFF,TGCAGCGCTGGACAGCCTCCTGTAGGAAAACTGTTTTTT
TRBV11-2,-,TRBJ1-2,-,CASSLAWDRAGYTF,TGTGCCAGCAGCTTAGCTTGGGATCGGGCTGGCTACACCTTC
TRBV20-1,-,TRBJ2-5,-,CSARDRTTGQETQYF,TGCAGTGCTAGAGACCGGACGACAGGACAAGAGACCCAGTACTTC
TRBV5-1,TRBD1,TRBJ2-1,-,CASSDGQDIYNEQFF,TGCGCCAGCAGCGACGGACAGGACATTTACAATGAGCAGTTCTTC
TRBV5-1,TRBD1,TRBJ2-1,-,CASSLVRDRGVEQFF,TGCGCCAGCAGCTTAGTCCGGGACAGGGGCGTTGAGCAGTTCTTC